Shown below are 7 T cell receptor beta chains from a single sample sequenced in a study of blood T cell repertoires in COVID-19. The method was immunoSEQ multiplex PCR; TCRdb's version includes in-frame clones alone and lacks a portion of them. The sample records roughly 150,000 clones, about 80% being singletons. Sequenced material: peripheral blood. The origin of the receptors is a man aged 70-80 years with active or convalescent COVID-19.

This sequence joins TRBV28 and TRBJ2-7, with D uncertain. The ends were cut back, 6 bases at V and 0 bases at J, with 9 bases in the middle. Looked up from germline, CDR1 is MDHEN and CDR2 is SYDVKM. CDR3 length equals 13 residues. The CDR3 sequence: CASRIGPSYEQYF. The DNA for the CDR3 is TGTGCCAGCAGAATCGGTCCCTCCTACGAGCAGTACTTC.

The rearrangement links TRBV2 to TRBJ2-7, with D hard to call. The CDR3 is 12 amino acids. V dropped 8 bases and J dropped 7 bases, with 15 bases sitting between them. The germline V gene encodes CDR1 SNHLY and CDR2 FYNNEI. CDR3 nucleotides: TGTGCCAGCCCTAGACCTTCCGGGGAGCAGTACTTC. The encoded protein is CASPRPSGEQYF.

The chain joins TRBV6-2 or TRBV6-3 to TRBJ2-2; 9 nucleotides align to TRBD2. After removal of 5 bases from V and 4 bases from J, the junction contained 2 bases not matched to a gene. The germline V gene has CDR1 MNHEY and CDR2 SVGEGT. This CDR3 is built from 14 residues. The CDR3 DNA is TGTGCCAGCAGTCTGCGGGGGGGCACCGGGGAGCTGTTTTTT. Residues: CASSLRGGTGELFF.

The chain carries TRBV11-2 and TRBJ1-2; TRBD1 matches at 8 bases. This CDR3 spans 13 amino acids. With V trimmed by 5 bases and J by 5 bases, 4 bases remained unmatched. Per the germline V gene, CDR1 is SGHAT and CDR2 is FQNNGV. CDR3 DNA: TGTGCCAGCAGCCCGGGACAGGCTTATGGCTACACCTTC. Its protein is CASSPGQAYGYTF. The full variable domain, its missing parts supplied by reference TRBV11-2 and TRBJ1-2, is EAGVAQSPRYKIIEKRQSVAFWCNPISGHATLYWYQQILGQGPKLLIQFQNNGVVDDSQLPKDRFSAERLKGVDSTLKIQPAKLEDSAVYLCASSPGQAYGYTFGSGTRLTVV.

This clone was seen a single time. The chain employs TRBV6-2 or TRBV6-3 and TRBJ2-5, with TRBD2 matching 9 bases. V was clipped by 5 bases and J by 0 bases; unmatched bases: 4. The length of the CDR3 is 15 residues. Germline lookup yields CDR1 MNHEY and CDR2 SVGEGT. CDR3 region: CASSVAGANQETQYF. CDR3 bases: TGTGCCAGCAGTGTAGCGGGGGCCAACCAAGAGACCCAGTACTTC.

J is TRBJ1-2 and V is TRBV5-5; 8 nucleotides line up with TRBD1. J gave up 10 bases and V 3 bases, and 14 bases lay outside the gene matches. Germline loops: CDR1 SGHKS, CDR2 YYEKEE (reference sequence). The CDR3 covers 15 residues. DNA for the CDR3: TGTGCCAGCAGCTGGAACACCGGGACAGGATCCTTCTACACCTTC. It yields the protein CASSWNTGTGSFYTF.

The CDR3 here is CASSLDPGGGELFF. In nucleotides, the CDR3 is TGCGCCAGCAGCCTGGATCCGGGGGGCGGGGAGCTGTTTTTT. The chain has TRBV5-1 and TRBJ2-2; TRBD2 aligns across 7 bases. Germline loops: CDR1 SGHRS, CDR2 YFSETQ. The CDR3 consists of 14 residues. The trim removed 4 bases at V and 7 bases at J, leaving 7 bases unmatched. Drawing the rest from reference TRBV5-1 and TRBJ2-2, the complete variable domain is KAGVTQTPRYLIKTRGQQVTLSCSPISGHRSVSWYQQTPGQGLQFLFEYFSETQRNKGNFPGRFSGRQFSNSRSEMNVSTLELGDSALYLCASSLDPGGGELFFGEGSRLTVL.